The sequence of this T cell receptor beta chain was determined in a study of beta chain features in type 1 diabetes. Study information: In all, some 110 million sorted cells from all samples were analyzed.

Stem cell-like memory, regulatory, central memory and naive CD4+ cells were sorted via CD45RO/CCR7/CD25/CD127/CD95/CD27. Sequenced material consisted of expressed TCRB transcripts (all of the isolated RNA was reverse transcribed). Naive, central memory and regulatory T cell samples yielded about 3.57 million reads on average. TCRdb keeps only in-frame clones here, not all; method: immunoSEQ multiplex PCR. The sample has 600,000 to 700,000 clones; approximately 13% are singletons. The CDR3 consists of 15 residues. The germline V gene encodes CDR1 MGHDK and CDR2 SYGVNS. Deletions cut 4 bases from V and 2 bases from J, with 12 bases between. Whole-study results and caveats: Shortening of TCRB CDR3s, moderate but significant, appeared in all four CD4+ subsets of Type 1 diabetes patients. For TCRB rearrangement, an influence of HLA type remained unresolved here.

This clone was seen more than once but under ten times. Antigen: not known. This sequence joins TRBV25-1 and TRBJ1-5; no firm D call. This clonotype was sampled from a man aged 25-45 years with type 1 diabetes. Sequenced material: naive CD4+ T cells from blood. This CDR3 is CASSGSREGNQPQHF. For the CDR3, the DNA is TGTGCCAGCAGTGGTTCGAGGGAGGGCAATCAGCCCCAGCATTTT.